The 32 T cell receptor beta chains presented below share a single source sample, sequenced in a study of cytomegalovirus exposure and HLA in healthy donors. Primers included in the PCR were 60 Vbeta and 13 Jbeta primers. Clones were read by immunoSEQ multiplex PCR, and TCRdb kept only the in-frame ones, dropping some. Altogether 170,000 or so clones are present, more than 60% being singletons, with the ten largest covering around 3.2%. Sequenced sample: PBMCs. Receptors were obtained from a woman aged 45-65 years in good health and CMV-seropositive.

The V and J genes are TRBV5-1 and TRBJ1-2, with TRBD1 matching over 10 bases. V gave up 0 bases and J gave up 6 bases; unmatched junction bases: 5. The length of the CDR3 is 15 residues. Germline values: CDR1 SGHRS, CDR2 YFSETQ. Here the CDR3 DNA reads TGCGCCAGCAGCTTGGCCGGGACAGGGGTAGATGGCTACACCTTC. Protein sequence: CASSLAGTGVDGYTF.

CDR3 residues: CASSLATGYGYTF. The CDR3 bases are TGTGCCAGCAGCTTAGCGACAGGGTATGGCTACACCTTC. The chain has TRBV7-2 and TRBJ1-2; 7 bases line up with TRBD1. The CDR3 spans 13 residues. The junction had 0 bases not matched to a gene; V was cut back by 0 bases and J by 5 bases. CDR1 and CDR2 from the germline V gene are SGHTA and FQGNSA.

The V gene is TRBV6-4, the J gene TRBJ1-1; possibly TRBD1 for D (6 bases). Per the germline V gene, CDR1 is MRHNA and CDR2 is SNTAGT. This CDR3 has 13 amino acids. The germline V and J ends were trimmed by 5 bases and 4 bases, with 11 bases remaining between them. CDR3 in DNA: TGTGCCAGCAGTTCTACAGGGAGCACTGAAGCTTTCTTT. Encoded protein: CASSSTGSTEAFF.

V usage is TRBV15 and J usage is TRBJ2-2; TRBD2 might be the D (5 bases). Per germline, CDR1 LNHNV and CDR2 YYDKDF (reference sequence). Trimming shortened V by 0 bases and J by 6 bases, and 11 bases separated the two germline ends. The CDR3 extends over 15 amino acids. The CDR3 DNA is TGTGCCACCAGCAGAGATCTGGCTAGCCCCGGGGAGCTGTTTTTT. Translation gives CATSRDLASPGELFF.

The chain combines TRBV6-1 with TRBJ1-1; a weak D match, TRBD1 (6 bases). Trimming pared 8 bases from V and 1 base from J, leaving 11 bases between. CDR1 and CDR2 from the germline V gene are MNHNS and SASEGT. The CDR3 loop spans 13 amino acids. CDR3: CASYRARNTEAFF. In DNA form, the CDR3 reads TGTGCCAGCTACAGGGCCAGGAACACTGAAGCTTTCTTT.

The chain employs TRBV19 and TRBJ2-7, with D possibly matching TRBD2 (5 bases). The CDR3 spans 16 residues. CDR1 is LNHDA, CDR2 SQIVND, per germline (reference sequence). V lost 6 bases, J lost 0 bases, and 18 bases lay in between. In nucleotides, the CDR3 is TGTGCCAGTAGCCGGCGAGGGAGCCACAACTCCTACGAGCAGTACTTC. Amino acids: CASSRRGSHNSYEQYF. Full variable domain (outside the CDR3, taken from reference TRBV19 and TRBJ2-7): DGGITQSPKYLFRKEGQNVTLSCEQNLNHDAMYWYRQDPGQGLRLIYYSQIVNDFQKGDIAEGYSVSREKKESFPLTVTSAQKNPTAFYLCASSRRGSHNSYEQYFGPGTRLTVT.

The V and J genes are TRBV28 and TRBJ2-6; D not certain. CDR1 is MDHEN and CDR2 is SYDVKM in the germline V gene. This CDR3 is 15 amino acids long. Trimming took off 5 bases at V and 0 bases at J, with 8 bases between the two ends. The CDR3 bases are TGTGCCAGCAGTCCGTACAGCTCTGGGGCCAACGTCCTGACTTTC. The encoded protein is CASSPYSSGANVLTF.

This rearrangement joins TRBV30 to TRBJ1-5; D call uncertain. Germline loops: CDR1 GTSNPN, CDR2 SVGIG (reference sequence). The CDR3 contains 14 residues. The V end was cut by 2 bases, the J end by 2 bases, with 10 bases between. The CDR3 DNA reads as TGTGCCTGGAGTCGGCAGGTAGGCAATCAGCCCCAGCATTTT. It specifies CAWSRQVGNQPQHF.

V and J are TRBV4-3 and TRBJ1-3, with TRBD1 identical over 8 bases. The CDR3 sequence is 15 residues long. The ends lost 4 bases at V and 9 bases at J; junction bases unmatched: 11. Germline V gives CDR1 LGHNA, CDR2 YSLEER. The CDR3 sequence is CASSPLSGGEGTIYF. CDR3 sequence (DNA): TGCGCCAGCAGCCCGTTATCAGGGGGCGAGGGCACCATATATTTT.

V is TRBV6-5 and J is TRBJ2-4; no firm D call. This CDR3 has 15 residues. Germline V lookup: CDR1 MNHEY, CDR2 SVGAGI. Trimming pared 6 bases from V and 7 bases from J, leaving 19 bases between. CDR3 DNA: TGTGCCAGCAGCCAAACTGCGGATCGTCGGAACATTCAGTACTTC. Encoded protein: CASSQTADRRNIQYF.

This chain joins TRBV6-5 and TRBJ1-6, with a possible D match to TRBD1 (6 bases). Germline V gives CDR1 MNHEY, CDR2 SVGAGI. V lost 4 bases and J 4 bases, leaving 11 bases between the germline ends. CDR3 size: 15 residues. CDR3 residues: CASSLAGEYNSPLHF. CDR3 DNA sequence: TGTGCCAGCAGTTTGGCAGGGGAGTATAATTCACCCCTCCACTTT.

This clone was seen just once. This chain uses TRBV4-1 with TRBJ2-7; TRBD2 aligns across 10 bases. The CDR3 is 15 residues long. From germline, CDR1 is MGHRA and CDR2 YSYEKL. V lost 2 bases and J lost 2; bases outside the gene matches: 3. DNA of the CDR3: TGCGCCAGCAGCCAATCTAGCGGGAGACCCTACGAGCAGTACTTC. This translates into CASSQSSGRPYEQYF.

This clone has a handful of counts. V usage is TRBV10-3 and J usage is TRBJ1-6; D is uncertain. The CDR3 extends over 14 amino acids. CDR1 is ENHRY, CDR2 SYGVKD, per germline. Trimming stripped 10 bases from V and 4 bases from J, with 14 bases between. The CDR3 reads CATRAGEYNSPLHF. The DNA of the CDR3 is TGTGCCACCCGAGCTGGGGAGTATAATTCACCCCTCCACTTT.

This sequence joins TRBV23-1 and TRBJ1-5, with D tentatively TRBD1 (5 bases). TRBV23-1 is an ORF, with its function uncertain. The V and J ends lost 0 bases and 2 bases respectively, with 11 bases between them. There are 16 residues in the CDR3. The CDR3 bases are TGCGCCAGCAGTCAATCGAGGCAGGGCGGCAATCAGCCCCAGCATTTT. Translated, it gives CASSQSRQGGNQPQHF.

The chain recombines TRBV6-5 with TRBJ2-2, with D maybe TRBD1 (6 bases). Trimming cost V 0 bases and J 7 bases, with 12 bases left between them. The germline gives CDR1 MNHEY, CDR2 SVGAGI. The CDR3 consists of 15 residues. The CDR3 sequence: CASSYSRAGVGELFF. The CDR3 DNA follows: TGTGCCAGCAGTTACTCGAGGGCAGGGGTCGGGGAGCTGTTTTTT.

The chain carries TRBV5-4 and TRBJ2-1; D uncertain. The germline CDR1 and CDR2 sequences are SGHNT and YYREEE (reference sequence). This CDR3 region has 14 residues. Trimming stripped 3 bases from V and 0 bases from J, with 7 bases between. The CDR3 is CASSSGSSYNEQFF. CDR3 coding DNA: TGTGCCAGCAGCTCAGGAAGCTCCTACAATGAGCAGTTCTTC.

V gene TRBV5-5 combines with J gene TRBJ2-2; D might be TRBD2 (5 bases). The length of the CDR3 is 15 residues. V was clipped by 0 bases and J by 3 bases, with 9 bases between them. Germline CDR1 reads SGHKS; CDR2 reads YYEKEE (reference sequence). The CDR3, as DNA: TGTGCCAGCAGCTTGGGGCTGGAGGACACCGGGGAGCTGTTTTTT. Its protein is CASSLGLEDTGELFF. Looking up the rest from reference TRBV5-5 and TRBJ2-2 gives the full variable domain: DAGVTQSPTHLIKTRGQQVTLRCSPISGHKSVSWYQQVLGQGPQFIFQYYEKEERGRGNFPDRFSARQFPNYSSELNVNALLLGDSALYLCASSLGLEDTGELFFGEGSRLTVL.

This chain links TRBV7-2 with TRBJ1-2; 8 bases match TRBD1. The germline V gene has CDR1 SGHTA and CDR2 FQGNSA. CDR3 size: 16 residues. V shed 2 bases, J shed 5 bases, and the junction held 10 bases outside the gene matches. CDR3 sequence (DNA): TGTGCCAGCAGCTTACAAAGACAGGGGACAGGATATGGCTACACCTTC. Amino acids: CASSLQRQGTGYGYTF.

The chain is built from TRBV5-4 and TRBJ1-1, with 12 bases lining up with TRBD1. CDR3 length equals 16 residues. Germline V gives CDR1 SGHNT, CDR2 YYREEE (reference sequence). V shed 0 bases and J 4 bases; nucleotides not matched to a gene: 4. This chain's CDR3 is CASSLGDRGLATEAFF. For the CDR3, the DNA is TGTGCCAGCAGCTTGGGGGACAGGGGGCTGGCCACTGAAGCTTTCTTT.

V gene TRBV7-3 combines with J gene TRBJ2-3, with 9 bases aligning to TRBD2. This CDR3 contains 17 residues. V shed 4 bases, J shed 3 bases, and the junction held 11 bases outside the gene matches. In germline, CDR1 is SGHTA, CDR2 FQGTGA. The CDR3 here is CASSSRLAGGPTDTQYF. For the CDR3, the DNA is TGTGCCAGCAGCTCAAGGCTCGCGGGAGGGCCTACAGATACGCAGTATTTT.

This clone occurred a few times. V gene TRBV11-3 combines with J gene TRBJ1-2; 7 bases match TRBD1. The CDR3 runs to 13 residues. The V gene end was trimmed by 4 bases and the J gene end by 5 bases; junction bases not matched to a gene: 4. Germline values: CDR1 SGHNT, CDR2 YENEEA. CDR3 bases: TGTGCCAGCAGCTCAGGGGGATGGTATGGCTACACCTTC. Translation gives CASSSGGWYGYTF.

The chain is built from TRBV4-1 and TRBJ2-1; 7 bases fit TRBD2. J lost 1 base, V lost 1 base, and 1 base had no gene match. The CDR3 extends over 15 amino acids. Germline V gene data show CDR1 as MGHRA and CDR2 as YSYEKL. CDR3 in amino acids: CASSQGSGSYNEQFF. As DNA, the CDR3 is TGCGCCAGCAGCCAAGGTAGCGGGTCCTACAATGAGCAGTTCTTC.

This CDR3 is CASSPGTPQETQYF. The CDR3 region has the DNA TGTGCCAGCTCACCCGGGACACCGCAAGAGACCCAGTACTTC. The chain has TRBV18 and TRBJ2-5; a weak D match, TRBD1 (6 bases). Trimming stripped 3 bases from V and 2 bases from J, with 10 bases between. The CDR3 totals 14 residues. Germline loops: CDR1 KGHSH, CDR2 LQKENI.

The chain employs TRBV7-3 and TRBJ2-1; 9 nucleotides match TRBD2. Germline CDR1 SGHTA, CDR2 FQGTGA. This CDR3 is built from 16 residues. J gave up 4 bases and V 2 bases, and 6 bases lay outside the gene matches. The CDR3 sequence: CASSLGKREVYNEQFF. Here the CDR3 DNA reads TGTGCCAGCAGCTTAGGAAAGCGGGAGGTATACAATGAGCAGTTCTTC.

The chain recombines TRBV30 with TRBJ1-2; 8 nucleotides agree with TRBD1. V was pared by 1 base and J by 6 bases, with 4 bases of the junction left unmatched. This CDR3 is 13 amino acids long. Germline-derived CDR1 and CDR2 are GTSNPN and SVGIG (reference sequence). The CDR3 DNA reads TGTGCCTGGAGTGCAGGGGGCAATAATGGCTACACCTTC. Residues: CAWSAGGNNGYTF.

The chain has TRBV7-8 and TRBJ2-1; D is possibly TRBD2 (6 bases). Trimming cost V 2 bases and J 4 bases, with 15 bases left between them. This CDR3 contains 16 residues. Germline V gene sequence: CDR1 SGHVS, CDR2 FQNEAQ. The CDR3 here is CASSLSASATYNEQFF. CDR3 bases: TGTGCCAGCAGCTTATCGGCTAGCGCTACTTACAATGAGCAGTTCTTC.

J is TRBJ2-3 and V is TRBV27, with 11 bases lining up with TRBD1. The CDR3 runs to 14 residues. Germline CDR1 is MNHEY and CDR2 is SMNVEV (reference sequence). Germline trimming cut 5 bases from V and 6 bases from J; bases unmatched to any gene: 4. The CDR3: CASSTRTGGDTQYF. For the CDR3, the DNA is TGTGCCAGCAGTACCCGGACAGGGGGCGATACGCAGTATTTT.

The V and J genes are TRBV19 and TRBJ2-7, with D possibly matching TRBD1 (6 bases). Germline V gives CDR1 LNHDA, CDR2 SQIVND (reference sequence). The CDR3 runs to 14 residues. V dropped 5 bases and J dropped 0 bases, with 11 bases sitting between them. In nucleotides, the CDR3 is TGTGCCAGTAGTGCCCGGGACACCTCCTACGAGCAGTACTTC. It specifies CASSARDTSYEQYF. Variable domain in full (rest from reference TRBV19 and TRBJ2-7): DGGITQSPKYLFRKEGQNVTLSCEQNLNHDAMYWYRQDPGQGLRLIYYSQIVNDFQKGDIAEGYSVSREKKESFPLTVTSAQKNPTAFYLCASSARDTSYEQYFGPGTRLTVT.

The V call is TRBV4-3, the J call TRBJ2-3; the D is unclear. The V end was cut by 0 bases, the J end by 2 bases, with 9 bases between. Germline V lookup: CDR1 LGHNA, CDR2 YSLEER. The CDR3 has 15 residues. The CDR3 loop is CASSQEVGYTDTQYF. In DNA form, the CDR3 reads TGCGCCAGCAGCCAAGAGGTCGGGTACACAGATACGCAGTATTTT.

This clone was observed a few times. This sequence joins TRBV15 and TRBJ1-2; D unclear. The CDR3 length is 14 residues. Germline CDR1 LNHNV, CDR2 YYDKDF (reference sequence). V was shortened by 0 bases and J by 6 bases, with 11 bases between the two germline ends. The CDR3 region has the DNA TGTGCCACCAGCAGAGATGCGGGGTCGGATGGCTACACCTTC. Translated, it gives CATSRDAGSDGYTF. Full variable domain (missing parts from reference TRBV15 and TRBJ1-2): DAMVIQNPRYQVTQFGKPVTLSCSQTLNHNVMYWYQQKSSQAPKLLFHYYDKDFNNEADTPDNFQSRRPNTSFCFLDIRSPGLGDTAMYLCATSRDAGSDGYTFGSGTRLTVV.

The CDR3 nucleotides are TGCGCCAGCCACCCCTCCGGGACTAGCGGTCACAATGAGCAGTTCTTC. Its protein product is CASHPSGTSGHNEQFF. The chain carries TRBV5-1 and TRBJ2-1; 11 bases align to TRBD2. The V segment lost 7 bases and the J segment 5 bases; nucleotides outside the gene matches: 11. The CDR3 contains 16 residues. Germline CDR1 SGHRS, CDR2 YFSETQ.

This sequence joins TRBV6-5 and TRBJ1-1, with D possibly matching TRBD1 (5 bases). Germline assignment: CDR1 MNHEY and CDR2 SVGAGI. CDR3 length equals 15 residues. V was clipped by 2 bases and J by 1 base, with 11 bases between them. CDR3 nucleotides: TGTGCCAGCAGTTACGGTCAGGGCCCGAACACTGAAGCTTTCTTT. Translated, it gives CASSYGQGPNTEAFF.